This paragraph reports one T cell receptor (beta chain). As handled by the study authors: Amplification with reference gene primers provided the estimates of nucleated cell counts. Using immunoSEQ multiplex PCR, the repertoire was profiled, and TCRdb retains in-frame clones only, with some absent. V, J and clone size reflect that table, while D and trimming were determined from the DNA. The data contain roughly 97,000 clones, 87% of them seen just once; the ten biggest clones take up roughly 14%. This entry is derived from a study of blood T cell repertoires in COVID-19. Study context: Researchers got acute and convalescent COVID-19 samples from the United States, Italy and Spain. PBMCs, B-cell-depleted T cells, or T cells provided the cDNA or gDNA that made up the material.

The CDR3 totals 15 residues. Germline V lookup: CDR1 SGHRS, CDR2 YFSETQ. Trimming took off 0 bases at V and 0 bases at J, with 8 bases between the two ends. The sequence derives from a man aged 50-60 years with acute or convalescent COVID-19. The chain recombines TRBV5-1 with TRBJ2-3; a weak D match, TRBD2 (5 bases). The sample was peripheral blood. The CDR3 reads CASSLDEGSTDTQYF. Here the CDR3 DNA reads TGCGCCAGCAGCTTGGATGAGGGAAGCACAGATACGCAGTATTTT. The whole variable domain, remainder taken from reference TRBV5-1 and TRBJ2-3, is KAGVTQTPRYLIKTRGQQVTLSCSPISGHRSVSWYQQTPGQGLQFLFEYFSETQRNKGNFPGRFSGRQFSNSRSEMNVSTLELGDSALYLCASSLDEGSTDTQYFGPGTRLTVL.